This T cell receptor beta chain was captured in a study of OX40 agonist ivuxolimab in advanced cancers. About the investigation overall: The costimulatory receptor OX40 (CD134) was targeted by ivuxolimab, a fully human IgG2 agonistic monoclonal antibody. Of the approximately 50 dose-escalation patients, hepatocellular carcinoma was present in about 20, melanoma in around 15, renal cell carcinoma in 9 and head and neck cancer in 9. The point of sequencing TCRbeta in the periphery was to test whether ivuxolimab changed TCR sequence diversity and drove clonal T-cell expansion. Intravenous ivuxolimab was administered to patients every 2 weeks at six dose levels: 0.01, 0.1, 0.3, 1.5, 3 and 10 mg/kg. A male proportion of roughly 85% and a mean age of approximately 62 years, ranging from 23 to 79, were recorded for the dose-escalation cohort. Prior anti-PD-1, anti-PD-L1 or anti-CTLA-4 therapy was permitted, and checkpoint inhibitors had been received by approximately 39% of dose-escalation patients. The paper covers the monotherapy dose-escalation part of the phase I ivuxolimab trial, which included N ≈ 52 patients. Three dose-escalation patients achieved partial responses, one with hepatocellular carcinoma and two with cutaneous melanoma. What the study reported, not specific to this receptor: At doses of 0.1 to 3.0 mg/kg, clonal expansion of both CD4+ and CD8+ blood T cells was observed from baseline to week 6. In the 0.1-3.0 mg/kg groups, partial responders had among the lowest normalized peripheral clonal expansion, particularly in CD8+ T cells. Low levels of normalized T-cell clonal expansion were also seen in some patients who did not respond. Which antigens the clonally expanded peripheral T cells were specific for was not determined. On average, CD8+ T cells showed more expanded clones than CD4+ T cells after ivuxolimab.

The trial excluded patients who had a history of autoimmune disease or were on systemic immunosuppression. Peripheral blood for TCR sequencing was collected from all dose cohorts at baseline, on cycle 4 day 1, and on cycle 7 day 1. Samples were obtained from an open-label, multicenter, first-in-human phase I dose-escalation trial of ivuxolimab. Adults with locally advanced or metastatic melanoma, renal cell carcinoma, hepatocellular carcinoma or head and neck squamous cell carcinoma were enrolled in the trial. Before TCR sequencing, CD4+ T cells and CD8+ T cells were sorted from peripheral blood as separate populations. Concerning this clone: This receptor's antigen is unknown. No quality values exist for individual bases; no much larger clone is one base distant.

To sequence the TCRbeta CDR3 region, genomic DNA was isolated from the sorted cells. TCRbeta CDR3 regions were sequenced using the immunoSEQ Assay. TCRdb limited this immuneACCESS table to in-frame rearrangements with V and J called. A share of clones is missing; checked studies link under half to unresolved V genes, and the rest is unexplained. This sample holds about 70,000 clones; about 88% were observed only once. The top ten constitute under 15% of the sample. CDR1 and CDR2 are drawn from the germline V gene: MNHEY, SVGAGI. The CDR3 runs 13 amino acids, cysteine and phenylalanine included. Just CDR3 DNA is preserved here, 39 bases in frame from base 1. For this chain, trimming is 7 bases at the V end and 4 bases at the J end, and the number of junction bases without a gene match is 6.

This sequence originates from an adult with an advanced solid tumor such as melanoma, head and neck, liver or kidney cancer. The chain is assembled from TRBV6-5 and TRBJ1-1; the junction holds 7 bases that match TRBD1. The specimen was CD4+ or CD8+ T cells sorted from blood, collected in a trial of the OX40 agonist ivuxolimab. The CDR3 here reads CASTTYRGTEAFF. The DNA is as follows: TGTGCCAGCACCACCTACAGGGGCACTGAAGCTTTCTTT.